The 18 T cell receptor beta chains listed next were all sequenced from one sample in a study of T cells after yellow fever vaccination. TCRdb re-called the 5' RACE reads with MiXCR, one entry per CDR3 protein. The sample has some 290,000 distinct CDR3 sequences; approximately 11% are singletons. Sequences were derived from CD4+ T cells sorted from PBMCs, sampled 45 days after the yellow fever booster vaccination. These receptor sequences come from a young man who received the YFV17D yellow fever vaccine.

This clonotype was counted many times. The rearrangement joins TRBV12-3 or TRBV12-4 to TRBJ1-6; D may be TRBD1 (5 bases). The CDR3 has 13 residues. The V end lost 7 bases, the J end lost 9 bases, and 13 bases lay between the germline ends. The CDR3 here is CASNQGMASPLHF. CDR3 in DNA: TGTGCCAGCAACCAGGGTATGGCTTCACCCCTCCACTTT.

This clonotype was found many times. The rearrangement uses TRBV20-1 and TRBJ1-1; D is undetermined. The CDR3 covers 12 residues. V lost 6 bases and J 8 bases, leaving 16 bases between the germline ends. Germline V gives CDR1 DFQATT, CDR2 SNEGSKA (reference sequence). The CDR3 loop is CSARHSSGEAFF. The DNA for the CDR3 is TGCAGTGCCAGACACTCCTCGGGGGAAGCTTTCTTT.

This clonotype turned up a few times. The V gene is TRBV12-5, the J gene TRBJ2-3, with a possible D match to TRBD1 (5 bases). CDR1 LGHNT and CDR2 FRNRAP come from the germline V gene. The CDR3 contains 11 residues. V was cut by 6 bases and J by 4 bases, with 5 bases left in between. The CDR3 nucleotides are TGTGCTAGTGGGACAGCAGATACGCAGTATTTT. This sequence encodes CASGTADTQYF.

This clonotype has a handful of counts. The gene calls are TRBV6-5 and TRBJ2-5; 11 nucleotides match TRBD1. J lost 6 bases, V lost 5 bases, and 8 bases had no gene match. Germline CDR1 is MNHEY and CDR2 is SVGAGI. The CDR3 has 15 amino acids. In DNA, the CDR3 is TGTGCCAGCAGTAATCGGGACAGGGGGTTCCAGACCCAGTACTTC. Its translation: CASSNRDRGFQTQYF.

This clonotype was seen only a few times. The chain employs TRBV12-3 or TRBV12-4 and TRBJ2-2; D may be TRBD1 (6 bases). This CDR3 has 15 residues. V shed 4 bases and J shed 5 bases, with 14 bases lying between them. CDR3 loop: CASSSWTDKTGELFF. CDR3 nucleotide sequence: TGTGCCAGCAGTTCCTGGACAGACAAGACCGGGGAGCTGTTTTTT.

The chain combines TRBV4-2 with TRBJ2-6, with D tentatively TRBD1 (7 bases). CDR3 length: 19 residues. Trimming left V 0 bases short and J 2 bases short, with 17 bases between. The germline gives CDR1 LGHNA, CDR2 YNFKEQ. The CDR3 sequence: CASSQEQGRISTGANVLTF. The CDR3 region has the DNA TGTGCCAGCAGCCAAGAACAGGGGAGGATTTCTACTGGGGCCAACGTCCTGACTTTC.

This chain links TRBV6-2 or TRBV6-3 with TRBJ1-6, with 10 bases identical to TRBD1. The CDR3 covers 14 residues. The trim removed 6 bases at V and 14 bases at J, leaving 10 bases unmatched. Germline CDR1 MNHEY, CDR2 SVGEGT. Here the CDR3 DNA reads TGTGCCAGCAGACGGGACAGGGGCGTCTTATCCCTCCACTTT. Protein product: CASRRDRGVLSLHF.

The chain employs TRBV2 and TRBJ2-7, with D unclear. V was shortened by 7 bases and J by 2 bases, with 6 bases between the two germline ends. This CDR3 is 11 amino acids long. Germline V gives CDR1 SNHLY, CDR2 FYNNEI. Here the CDR3 DNA reads TGTGCCAGCATTGATCCCTACGAGCAGTACTTC. Translated: CASIDPYEQYF.

J is TRBJ1-4 and V is TRBV5-1, with D hard to call. V lost 5 bases, J lost 0 bases, and 11 bases lay in between. The CDR3 runs 15 residues. CDR1 SGHRS and CDR2 YFSETQ come from the germline V gene. DNA for the CDR3: TGCGCCAGCAGTAAGGTGGAGCCAACTAATGAAAAACTGTTTTTT. This sequence encodes CASSKVEPTNEKLFF.

This clonotype has more than one count but fewer than ten. This chain links TRBV6-2 or TRBV6-3 with TRBJ2-1; tentative D call: TRBD1 (7 bases). Germline assignment: CDR1 MNHEY and CDR2 SVGEGT. V lost 6 bases, J lost 10 bases, and 25 bases lay in between. The CDR3 extends over 16 amino acids. This CDR3 is CASSPWGDSMKEEQFF. In DNA, the CDR3 is TGTGCCAGCAGCCCCTGGGGGGACAGTATGAAGGAAGAGCAGTTCTTC.

This clonotype has ten or more counts. J is TRBJ1-4 and V is TRBV4-2, with 9 bases identical to TRBD1. Germline V gene sequence: CDR1 LGHNA, CDR2 YNFKEQ. V shed 5 bases and J 3 bases; nucleotides not matched to a gene: 4. The CDR3 covers 15 residues. CDR3 in DNA: TGTGCCAGCAGCAACCGGGACAGGGCTAATGAAAAACTGTTTTTT. Its translation is CASSNRDRANEKLFF.

The chain combines TRBV5-1 with TRBJ2-5; the D is unclear. In germline, CDR1 is SGHRS, CDR2 YFSETQ. This CDR3 is built from 13 residues. V shed 1 base and J shed 1 base, with 5 bases lying between them. This CDR3 reads CASSLFLQETQYF. The CDR3 DNA follows: TGCGCCAGCAGCTTGTTCCTCCAAGAGACCCAGTACTTC.

This chain uses TRBV6-6 with TRBJ1-3, with a tentative D call TRBD1 (6 bases). The CDR3 is 15 residues long. Germline lookup yields CDR1 MNHNY and CDR2 SVGAGI (reference sequence). The ends were cut back, 2 bases at V and 2 bases at J, with 10 bases in the middle. The CDR3 region is CASSYIQGPGNTIYF. In nucleotides, the CDR3 is TGTGCCAGCAGTTACATACAGGGTCCTGGAAACACCATATATTTT.

This chain links TRBV7-3 with TRBJ2-3; weak D call: TRBD2 (5 bases). Trimming cost V 5 bases and J 7 bases, with 16 bases left between them. Germline CDR1 SGHTA, CDR2 FQGTGA. The CDR3 runs 14 residues. CDR3 coding DNA: TGTGCCAGCAGCCCGGACGGGATGCTCTATACGCAGTATTTT. Translating gives CASSPDGMLYTQYF.

This clonotype has only a few counts. The rearrangement uses TRBV5-1 and TRBJ2-1, with D uncertain. Germline-derived CDR1 and CDR2 are SGHRS and YFSETQ. The germline V and J ends were trimmed by 5 bases and 13 bases, with 10 bases remaining between them. There are 10 residues in the CDR3. CDR3 region: CASSPFIQFF. The CDR3 DNA reads TGCGCCAGCAGTCCGTTTATTCAGTTCTTC. The full variable domain, in which reference TRBV5-1 and TRBJ2-1 provide the parts outside the CDR3, is KAGVTQTPRYLIKTRGQQVTLSCSPISGHRSVSWYQQTPGQGLQFLFEYFSETQRNKGNFPGRFSGRQFSNSRSEMNVSTLELGDSALYLCASSPFIQFFGPGTRLTVL.

This clonotype was counted at least ten times. The chain is built from TRBV5-1 and TRBJ2-3, with TRBD2 matching 9 bases. The CDR3 spans 16 residues. J was trimmed by 2 bases and V by 0 bases; bases with no gene match: 4. Germline V CDR1 and CDR2: SGHRS, YFSETQ. The CDR3, as DNA: TGCGCCAGCAGCTTGGTGGAGCGGGGGGACACAGATACGCAGTATTTT. This sequence encodes CASSLVERGDTDTQYF.

As regards this clonotype: A much larger clonotype is one base distant, so this may be a read error. The chain has TRBV13 and TRBJ2-3; 8 bases are shared with TRBD1. Germline trimming cut 5 bases from V and 2 bases from J; bases unmatched to any gene: 3. This CDR3 has 14 amino acids. Looked up from germline, CDR1 is PRHDT and CDR2 is FYEKMQ (reference sequence). The chain's CDR3 is CASSRGQVTDTQYF. CDR3 sequence (DNA): TGTGCCAGCAGCCGGGGACAGGTCACAGATACGCAGTATTTT. Combining the CDR3 with reference TRBV13 and TRBJ2-3 gives the whole variable domain AAGVIQSPRHLIKEKRETATLKCYPIPRHDTVYWYQQGPGQDPQFLISFYEKMQSDKGSIPDRFSAQQFSDYHSELNMSSLELGDSALYFCASSRGQVTDTQYFGPGTRLTVL.

This clonotype appeared many times. The genes are TRBV5-1 and TRBJ1-3; 7 bases are a match to TRBD1. CDR3 length equals 14 residues. CDR1 is SGHRS, CDR2 YFSETQ, per germline. V shed 5 bases, J shed 0 bases, and the junction held 2 bases outside the gene matches. The CDR3 DNA follows: TGCGCCAGCAGTTGGGACAGCTCTGGAAACACCATATATTTT. It codes for CASSWDSSGNTIYF.